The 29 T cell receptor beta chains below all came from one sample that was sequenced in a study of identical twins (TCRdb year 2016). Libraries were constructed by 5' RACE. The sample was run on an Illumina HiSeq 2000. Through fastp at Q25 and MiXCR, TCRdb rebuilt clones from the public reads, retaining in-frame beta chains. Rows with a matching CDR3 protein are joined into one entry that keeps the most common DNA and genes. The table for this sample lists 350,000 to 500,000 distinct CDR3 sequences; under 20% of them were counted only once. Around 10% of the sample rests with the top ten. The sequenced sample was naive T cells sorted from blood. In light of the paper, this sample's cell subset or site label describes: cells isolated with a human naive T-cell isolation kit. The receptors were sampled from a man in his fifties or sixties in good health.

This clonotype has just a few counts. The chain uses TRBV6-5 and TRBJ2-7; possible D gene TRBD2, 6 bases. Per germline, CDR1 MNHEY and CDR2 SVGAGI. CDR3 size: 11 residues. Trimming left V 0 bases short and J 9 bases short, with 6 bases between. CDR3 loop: CASSYSGGQYF. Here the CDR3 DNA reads TGTGCCAGCAGTTACTCGGGGGGGCAGTACTTC.

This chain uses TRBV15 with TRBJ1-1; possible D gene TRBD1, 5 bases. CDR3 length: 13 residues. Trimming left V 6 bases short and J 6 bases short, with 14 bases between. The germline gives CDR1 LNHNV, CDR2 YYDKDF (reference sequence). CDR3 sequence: CATRKSDSPEAFF. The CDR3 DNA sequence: TGTGCCACCAGGAAAAGCGACAGCCCTGAAGCTTTCTTT.

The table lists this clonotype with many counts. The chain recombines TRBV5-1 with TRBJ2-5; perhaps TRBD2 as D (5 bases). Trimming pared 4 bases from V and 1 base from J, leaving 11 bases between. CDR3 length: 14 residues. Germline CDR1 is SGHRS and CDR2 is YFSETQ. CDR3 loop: CASSLPGFQETQYF. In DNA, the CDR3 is TGCGCCAGCAGCCTGCCGGGGTTCCAAGAGACCCAGTACTTC.

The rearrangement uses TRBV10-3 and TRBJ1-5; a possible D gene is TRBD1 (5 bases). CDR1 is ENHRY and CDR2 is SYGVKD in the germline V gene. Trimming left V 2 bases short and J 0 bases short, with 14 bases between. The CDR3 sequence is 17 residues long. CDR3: CAISEAGRVDSNQPQHF. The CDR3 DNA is TGTGCCATCAGTGAGGCCGGCAGGGTCGATAGCAATCAGCCCCAGCATTTT.

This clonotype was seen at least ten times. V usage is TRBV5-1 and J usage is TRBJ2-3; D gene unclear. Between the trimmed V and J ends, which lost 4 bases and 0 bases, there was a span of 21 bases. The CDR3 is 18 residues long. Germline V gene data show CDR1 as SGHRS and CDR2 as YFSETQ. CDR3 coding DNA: TGCGCCAGCAGCCCCGACACGGTGGTCCCCCTTAGCACAGATACGCAGTATTTT. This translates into CASSPDTVVPLSTDTQYF. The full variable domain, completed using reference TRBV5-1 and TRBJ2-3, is KAGVTQTPRYLIKTRGQQVTLSCSPISGHRSVSWYQQTPGQGLQFLFEYFSETQRNKGNFPGRFSGRQFSNSRSEMNVSTLELGDSALYLCASSPDTVVPLSTDTQYFGPGTRLTVL.

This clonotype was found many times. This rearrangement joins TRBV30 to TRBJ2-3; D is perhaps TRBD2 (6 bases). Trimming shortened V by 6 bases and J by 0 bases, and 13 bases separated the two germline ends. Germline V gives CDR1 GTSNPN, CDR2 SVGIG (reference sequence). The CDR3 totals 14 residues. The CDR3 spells CACAGFSSTDTQYF. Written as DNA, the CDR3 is TGTGCCTGTGCGGGGTTCTCAAGCACAGATACGCAGTATTTT.

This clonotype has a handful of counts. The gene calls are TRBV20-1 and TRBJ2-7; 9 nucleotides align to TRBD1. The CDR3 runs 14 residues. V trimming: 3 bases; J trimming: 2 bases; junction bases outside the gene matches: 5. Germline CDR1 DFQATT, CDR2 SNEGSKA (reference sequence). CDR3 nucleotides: TGCAGTGCTAGGGACAGGGGCTTTACCTACGAGCAGTACTTC. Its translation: CSARDRGFTYEQYF.

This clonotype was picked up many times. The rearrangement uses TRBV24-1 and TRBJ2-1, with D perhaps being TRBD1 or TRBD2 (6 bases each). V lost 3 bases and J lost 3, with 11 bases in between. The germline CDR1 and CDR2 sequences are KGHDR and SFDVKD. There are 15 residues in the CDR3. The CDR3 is CATSDAGGLYNEQFF. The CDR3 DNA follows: TGTGCCACCAGTGATGCCGGGGGCCTCTACAATGAGCAGTTCTTC.

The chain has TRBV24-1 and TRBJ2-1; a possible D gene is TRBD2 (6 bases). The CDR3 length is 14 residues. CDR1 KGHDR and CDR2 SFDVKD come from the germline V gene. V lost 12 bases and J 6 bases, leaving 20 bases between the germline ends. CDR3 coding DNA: TGTGCCGCGGGGAGTAGGGACCGTCTCAATGAGCAGTTCTTC. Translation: CAAGSRDRLNEQFF.

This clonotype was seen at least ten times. The DNA for the CDR3 is TGTGCCAGCAGCCCACGGGGGACAGGGACCAATTCACCCCTCCACTTT. It yields the protein CASSPRGTGTNSPLHF. This rearrangement joins TRBV7-2 to TRBJ1-6, with 9 bases aligning to TRBD1. With V trimmed by 5 bases and J by 7 bases, 9 bases remained unmatched. CDR1 is SGHTA, CDR2 FQGNSA, per germline. The CDR3 loop spans 16 amino acids.

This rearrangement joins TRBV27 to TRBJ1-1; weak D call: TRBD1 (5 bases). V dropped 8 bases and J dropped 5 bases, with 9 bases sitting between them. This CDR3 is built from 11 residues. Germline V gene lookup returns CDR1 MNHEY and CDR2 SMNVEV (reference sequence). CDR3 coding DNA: TGTGCCAGCGGGGCCTGGACTGAAGCTTTCTTT. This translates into CASGAWTEAFF.

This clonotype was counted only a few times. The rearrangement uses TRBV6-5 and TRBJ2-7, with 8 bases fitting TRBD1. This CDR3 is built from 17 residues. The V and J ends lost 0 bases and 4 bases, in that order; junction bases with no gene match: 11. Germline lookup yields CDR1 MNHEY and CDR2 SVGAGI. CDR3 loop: CASSYSILGQGYYEQYF. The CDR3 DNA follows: TGTGCCAGCAGTTACTCGATATTAGGACAGGGTTATTACGAGCAGTACTTC.

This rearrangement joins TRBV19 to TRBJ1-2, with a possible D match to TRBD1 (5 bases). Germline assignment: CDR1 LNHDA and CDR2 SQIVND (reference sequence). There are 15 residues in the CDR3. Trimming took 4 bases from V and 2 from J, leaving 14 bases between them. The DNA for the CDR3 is TGTGCCAGTAGTAGCCCGGGACTGATAAACTATGGCTACACCTTC. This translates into CASSSPGLINYGYTF.

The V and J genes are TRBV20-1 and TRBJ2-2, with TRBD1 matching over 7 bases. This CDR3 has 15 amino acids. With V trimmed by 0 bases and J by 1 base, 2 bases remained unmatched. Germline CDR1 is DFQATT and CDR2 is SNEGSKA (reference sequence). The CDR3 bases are TGCAGTGCTAGAGACCGGACAGGGAACACCGGGGAGCTGTTTTTT. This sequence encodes CSARDRTGNTGELFF.

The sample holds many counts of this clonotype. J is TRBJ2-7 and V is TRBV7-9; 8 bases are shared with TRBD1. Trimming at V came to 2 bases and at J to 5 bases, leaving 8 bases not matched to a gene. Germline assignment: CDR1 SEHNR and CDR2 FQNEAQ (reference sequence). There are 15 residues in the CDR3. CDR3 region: CASSLKRTGIHEQYF. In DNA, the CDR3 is TGTGCCAGCAGCTTAAAACGGACAGGGATCCACGAGCAGTACTTC.

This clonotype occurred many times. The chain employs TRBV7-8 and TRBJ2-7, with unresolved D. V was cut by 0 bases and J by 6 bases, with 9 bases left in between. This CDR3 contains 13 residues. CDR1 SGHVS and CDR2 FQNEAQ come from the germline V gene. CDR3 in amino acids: CASSLAPWSEQYF. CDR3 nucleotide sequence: TGTGCCAGCAGCTTAGCCCCCTGGAGCGAGCAGTACTTC.

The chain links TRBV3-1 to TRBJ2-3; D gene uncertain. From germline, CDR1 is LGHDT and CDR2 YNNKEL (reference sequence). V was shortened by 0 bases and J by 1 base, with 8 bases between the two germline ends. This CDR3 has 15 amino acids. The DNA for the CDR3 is TGTGCCAGCAGCCAAGACGGCCAGCGCACAGATACGCAGTATTTT. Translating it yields CASSQDGQRTDTQYF.

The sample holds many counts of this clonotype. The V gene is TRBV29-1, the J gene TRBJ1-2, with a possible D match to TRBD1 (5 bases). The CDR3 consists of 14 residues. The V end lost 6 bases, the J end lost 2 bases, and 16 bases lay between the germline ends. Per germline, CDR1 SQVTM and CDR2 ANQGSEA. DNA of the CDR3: TGCAGCGTCCATGAGGGCCCAGGGAACTATGGCTACACCTTC. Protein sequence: CSVHEGPGNYGYTF.

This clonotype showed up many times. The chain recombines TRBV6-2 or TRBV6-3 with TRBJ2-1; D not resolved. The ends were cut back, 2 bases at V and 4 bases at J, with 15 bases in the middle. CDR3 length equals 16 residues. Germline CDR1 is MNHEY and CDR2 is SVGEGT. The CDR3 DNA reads TGTGCCAGCAGTTACCCCAAAGGGTCGGCATACAATGAGCAGTTCTTC. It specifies CASSYPKGSAYNEQFF.

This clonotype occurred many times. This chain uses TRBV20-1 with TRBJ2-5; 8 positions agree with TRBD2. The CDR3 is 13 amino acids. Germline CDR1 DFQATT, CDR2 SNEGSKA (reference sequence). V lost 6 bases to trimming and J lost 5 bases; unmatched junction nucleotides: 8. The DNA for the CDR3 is TGCAGTGCAAACAGCGGGAGAGGGGAGACCCAGTACTTC. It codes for CSANSGRGETQYF.

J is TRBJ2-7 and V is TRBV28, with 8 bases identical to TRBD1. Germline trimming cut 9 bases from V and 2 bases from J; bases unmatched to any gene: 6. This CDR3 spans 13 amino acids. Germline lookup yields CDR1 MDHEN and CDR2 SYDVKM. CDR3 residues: CASHQGAAYEQYF. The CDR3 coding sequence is TGTGCCAGTCACCAGGGGGCCGCCTACGAGCAGTACTTC.

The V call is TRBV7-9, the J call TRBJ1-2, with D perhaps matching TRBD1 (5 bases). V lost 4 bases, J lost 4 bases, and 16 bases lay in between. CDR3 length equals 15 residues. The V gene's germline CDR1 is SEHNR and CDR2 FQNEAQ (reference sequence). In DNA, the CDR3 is TGTGCCAGCAGCTACCGGGACGGACCGCTCTATGGCTACACCTTC. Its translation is CASSYRDGPLYGYTF.

The DNA of the CDR3 is TGTGCCAGCAAACGGGAGGCATACGGGGAGCTGTTTTTT. Translated: CASKREAYGELFF. The V and J genes are TRBV11-1 and TRBJ2-2, with 7 positions matching TRBD2. Losses at the gene ends were 7 bases for V and 7 bases for J; bases not matched to a gene: 6. There are 13 residues in the CDR3. Germline V CDR1 and CDR2: SGHAT, FQDESV (reference sequence).

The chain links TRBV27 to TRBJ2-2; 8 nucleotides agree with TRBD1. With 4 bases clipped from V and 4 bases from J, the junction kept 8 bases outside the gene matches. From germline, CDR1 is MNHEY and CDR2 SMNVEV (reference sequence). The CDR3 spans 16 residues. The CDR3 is CASSYTGGVGTGELFF. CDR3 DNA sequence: TGTGCCAGCAGTTACACAGGGGGAGTCGGCACCGGGGAGCTGTTTTTT.

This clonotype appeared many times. This chain's CDR3 is CATSDLGTSGSLYNEQFF. Written as DNA, the CDR3 is TGTGCCACCAGTGATTTGGGGACTAGCGGGAGTCTCTACAATGAGCAGTTCTTC. The chain joins TRBV24-1 to TRBJ2-1, with 14 bases identical to TRBD2. This CDR3 has 18 residues. V lost 0 bases, J lost 3 bases, and 3 bases stayed unmatched. Germline V gene sequence: CDR1 KGHDR, CDR2 SFDVKD.

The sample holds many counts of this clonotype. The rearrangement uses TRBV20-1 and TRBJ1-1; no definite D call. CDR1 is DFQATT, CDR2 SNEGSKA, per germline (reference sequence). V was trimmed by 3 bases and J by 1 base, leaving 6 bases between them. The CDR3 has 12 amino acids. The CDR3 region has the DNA TGCAGTGCTAGTTCCGGGAACACTGAAGCTTTCTTT. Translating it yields CSASSGNTEAFF.

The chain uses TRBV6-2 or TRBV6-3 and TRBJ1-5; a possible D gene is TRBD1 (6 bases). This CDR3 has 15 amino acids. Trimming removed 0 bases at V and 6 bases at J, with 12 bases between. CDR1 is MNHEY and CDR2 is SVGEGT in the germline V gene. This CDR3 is CASSYSRGAAQPQHF. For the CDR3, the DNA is TGTGCCAGCAGTTACTCTAGGGGGGCAGCTCAGCCCCAGCATTTT.

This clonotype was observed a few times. CDR3: CASSVTYSVTSTDTQYF. CDR3 coding DNA: TGTGCCAGCAGCGTAACTTACAGTGTGACTAGCACAGATACGCAGTATTTT. The chain combines TRBV9 with TRBJ2-3, with D unresolved. The CDR3 runs 17 residues. Germline V CDR1 and CDR2: SGDLS, YYNGEE. Trimming removed 1 base from V and 0 bases from J, with 15 bases in between. Full variable domain (outside the CDR3, taken from reference TRBV9 and TRBJ2-3): DSGVTQTPKHLITATGQRVTLRCSPRSGDLSVYWYQQSLDQGLQFLIQYYNGEERAKGNILERFSAQQFPDLHSELNLSSLELGDSALYFCASSVTYSVTSTDTQYFGPGTRLTVL.

The CDR3 loop reads CASSQDARNTGELFF. The CDR3 DNA reads TGCGCCAGCAGCCAAGATGCTAGGAACACCGGGGAGCTGTTTTTT. The chain combines TRBV4-3 with TRBJ2-2, with unresolved D. The CDR3 runs 15 residues. The V end lost 0 bases, the J end lost 1 base, and 6 bases lay between the germline ends. Germline assignment: CDR1 LGHNA and CDR2 YSLEER.